This T cell receptor beta chain comes out of a study of response to subunit inactivated influenza vaccine. In the case of this clonotype: The antigen is unknown.

Study results and caveats: That few new T cells are recruited by each seasonal influenza vaccination was the authors' suggestion.

The CDR3 loop spans 15 amino acids. The V and J ends lost 0 bases and 9 bases respectively, with 15 bases between them. Germline CDR1 reads KGHSH; CDR2 reads LQKENI. MiXCR was run by TCRdb on the RT-PCR reads, yielding one entry per CDR3 protein. Here the sample spans 550,000 to 600,000 distinct CDR3 sequences, 10% to 15% being singletons. V usage is TRBV18 and J usage is TRBJ2-1, with D uncertain. The sequencing used PBMCs from blood, collected on the day of vaccination. This sequence was found in a man between 45 and 60 years old who received an inactivated influenza vaccine. The CDR3 loop reads CASSPPNSPGGEQFF. The CDR3 DNA reads TGTGCCAGCTCACCACCGAATTCCCCGGGCGGTGAGCAGTTCTTC.